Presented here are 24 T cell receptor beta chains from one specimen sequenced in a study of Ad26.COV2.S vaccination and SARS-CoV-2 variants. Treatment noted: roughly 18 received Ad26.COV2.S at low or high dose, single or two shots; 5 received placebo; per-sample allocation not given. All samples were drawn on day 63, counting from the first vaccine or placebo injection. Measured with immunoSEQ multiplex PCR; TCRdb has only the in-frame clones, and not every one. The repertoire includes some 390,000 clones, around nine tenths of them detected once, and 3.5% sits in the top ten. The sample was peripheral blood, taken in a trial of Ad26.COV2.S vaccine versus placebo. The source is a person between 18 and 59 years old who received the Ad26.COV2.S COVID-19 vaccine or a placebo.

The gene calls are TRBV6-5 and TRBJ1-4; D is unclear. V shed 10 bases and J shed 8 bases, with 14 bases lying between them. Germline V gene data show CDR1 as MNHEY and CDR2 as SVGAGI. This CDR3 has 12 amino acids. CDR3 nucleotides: TGTGCCACCCGGACCACTCGGGAAAAACTGTTTTTT. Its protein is CATRTTREKLFF.

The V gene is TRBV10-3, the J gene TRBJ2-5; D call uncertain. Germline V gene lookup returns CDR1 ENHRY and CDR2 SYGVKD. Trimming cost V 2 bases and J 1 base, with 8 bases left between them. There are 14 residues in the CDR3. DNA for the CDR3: TGTGCCATCAGTGAGCCACACGTCCAAGAGACCCAGTACTTC. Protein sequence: CAISEPHVQETQYF.

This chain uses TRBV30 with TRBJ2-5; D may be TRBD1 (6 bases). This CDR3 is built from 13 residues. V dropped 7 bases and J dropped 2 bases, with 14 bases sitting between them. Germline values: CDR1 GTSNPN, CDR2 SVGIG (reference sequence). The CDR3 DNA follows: TGTGCCTACCTAGGGACACTTCAAGAGACCCAGTACTTC. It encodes CAYLGTLQETQYF.

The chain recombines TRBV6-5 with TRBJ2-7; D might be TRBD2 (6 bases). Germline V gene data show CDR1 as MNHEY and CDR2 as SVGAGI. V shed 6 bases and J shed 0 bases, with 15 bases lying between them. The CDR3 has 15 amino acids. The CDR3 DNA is TGTGCCAGCAGGGCGGGACGCAGGGTCTCCTACGAGCAGTACTTC. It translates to CASRAGRRVSYEQYF.

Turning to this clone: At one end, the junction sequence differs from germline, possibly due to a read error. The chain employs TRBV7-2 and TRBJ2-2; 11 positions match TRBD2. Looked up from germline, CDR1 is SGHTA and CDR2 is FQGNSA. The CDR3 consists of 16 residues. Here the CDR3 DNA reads TGTGCCAGCAGCGTAGCGGGGGGGGTGAACACCGGGGAGCTGTTTTTT. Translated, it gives CASSVAGGVNTGELFF.

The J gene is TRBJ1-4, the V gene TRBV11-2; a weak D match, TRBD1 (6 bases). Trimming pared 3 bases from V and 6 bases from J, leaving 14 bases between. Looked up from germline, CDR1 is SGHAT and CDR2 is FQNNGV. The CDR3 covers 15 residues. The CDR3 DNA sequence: TGTGCCAGCAGCTTTCAGGGGCAGCGTTATGAAAAACTGTTTTTT. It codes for CASSFQGQRYEKLFF.

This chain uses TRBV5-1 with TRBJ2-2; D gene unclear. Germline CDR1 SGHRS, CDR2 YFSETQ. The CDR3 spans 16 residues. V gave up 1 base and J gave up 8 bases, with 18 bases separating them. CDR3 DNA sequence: TGCGCCAGCAGCTTGTCAGGTGTTGAGAGGAGTGGGGAGCTGTTTTTT. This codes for CASSLSGVERSGELFF.

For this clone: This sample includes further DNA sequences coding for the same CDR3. The CDR3 DNA is TGCGCCAGCAGCGCAGGGAACACTGAAGCTTTCTTT. This translates into CASSAGNTEAFF. The chain joins TRBV5-1 to TRBJ1-1; D call uncertain. Germline CDR1 and CDR2: SGHRS and YFSETQ. Trimming shortened V by 4 bases and J by 1 base, and 5 bases separated the two germline ends. The CDR3 is made up of 12 amino acids.

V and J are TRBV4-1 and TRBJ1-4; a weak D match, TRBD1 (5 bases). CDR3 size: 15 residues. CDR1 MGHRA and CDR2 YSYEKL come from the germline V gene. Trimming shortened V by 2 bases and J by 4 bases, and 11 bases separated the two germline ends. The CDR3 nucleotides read TGCGCCAGCAGCCAACGGGGGGGGTATAATGAAAAACTGTTTTTT. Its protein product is CASSQRGGYNEKLFF.

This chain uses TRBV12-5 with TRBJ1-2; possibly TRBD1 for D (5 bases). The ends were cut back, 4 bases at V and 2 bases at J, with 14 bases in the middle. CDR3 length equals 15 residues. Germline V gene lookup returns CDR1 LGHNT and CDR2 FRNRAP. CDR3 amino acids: CASGSGLAGNYGYTF. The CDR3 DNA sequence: TGTGCTAGTGGTTCAGGGCTAGCAGGAAACTATGGCTACACCTTC.

CDR3 loop: CASSPLAGDNEQFF. DNA for the CDR3: TGTGCCAGCAGCCCACTAGCGGGGGACAATGAGCAGTTCTTC. The chain recombines TRBV7-7 with TRBJ2-1, with TRBD2 matching over 11 bases. J lost 5 bases, V lost 5 bases, and 2 bases had no gene match. This CDR3 spans 14 amino acids. In germline, CDR1 is SSHAT, CDR2 FNYEAQ (reference sequence).

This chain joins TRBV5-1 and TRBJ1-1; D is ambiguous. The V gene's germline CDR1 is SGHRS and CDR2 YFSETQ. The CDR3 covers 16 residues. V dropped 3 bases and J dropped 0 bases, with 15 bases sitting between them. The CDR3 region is CASSSKETLLNTEAFF. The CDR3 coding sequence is TGCGCCAGCAGCTCGAAAGAGACCCTCCTGAACACTGAAGCTTTCTTT.

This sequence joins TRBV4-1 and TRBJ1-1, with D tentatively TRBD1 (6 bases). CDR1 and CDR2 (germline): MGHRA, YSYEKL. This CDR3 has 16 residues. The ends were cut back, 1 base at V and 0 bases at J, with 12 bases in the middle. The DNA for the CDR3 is TGCGCCAGCAGCCAAGTCTGGACAGAAATGAACACTGAAGCTTTCTTT. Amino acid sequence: CASSQVWTEMNTEAFF.

CDR3 protein: CASSQGLDRRSSGNTIYF. The CDR3 DNA sequence: TGCGCCAGCAGCCAAGGGTTGGACCGGCGAAGCTCTGGAAACACCATATATTTT. This chain uses TRBV4-1 with TRBJ1-3; D not resolved. The CDR3 runs to 18 residues. Germline values: CDR1 MGHRA, CDR2 YSYEKL. Trimming removed 1 base at V and 0 bases at J, with 16 bases between.

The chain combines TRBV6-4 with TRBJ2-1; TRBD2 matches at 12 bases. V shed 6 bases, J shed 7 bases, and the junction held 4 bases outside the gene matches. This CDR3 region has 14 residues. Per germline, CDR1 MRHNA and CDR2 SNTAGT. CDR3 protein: CASRDTSGGNEQFF. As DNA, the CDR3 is TGTGCCAGCAGAGATACTAGCGGGGGGAATGAGCAGTTCTTC.

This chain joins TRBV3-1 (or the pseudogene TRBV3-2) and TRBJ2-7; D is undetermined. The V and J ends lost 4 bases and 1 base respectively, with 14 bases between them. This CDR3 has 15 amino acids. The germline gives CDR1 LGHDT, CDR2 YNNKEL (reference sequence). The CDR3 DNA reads TGTGCCAGCAGCCGTATGTCCTTCGGGTCCTACGAGCAGTACTTC. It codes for CASSRMSFGSYEQYF.

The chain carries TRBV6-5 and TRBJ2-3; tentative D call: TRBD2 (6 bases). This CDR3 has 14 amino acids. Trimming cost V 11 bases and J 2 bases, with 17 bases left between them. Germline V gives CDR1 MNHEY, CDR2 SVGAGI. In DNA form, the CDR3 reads TGTGCCGGCGGGGCTTCGGGGTTCACAGATACGCAGTATTTT. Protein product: CAGGASGFTDTQYF.

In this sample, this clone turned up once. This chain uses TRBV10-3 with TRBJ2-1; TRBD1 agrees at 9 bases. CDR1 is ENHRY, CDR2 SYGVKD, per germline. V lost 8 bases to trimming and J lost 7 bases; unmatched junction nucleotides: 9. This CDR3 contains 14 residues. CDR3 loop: CAIFSGQGPNEQFF. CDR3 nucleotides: TGTGCCATCTTTTCAGGACAGGGGCCTAATGAGCAGTTCTTC.

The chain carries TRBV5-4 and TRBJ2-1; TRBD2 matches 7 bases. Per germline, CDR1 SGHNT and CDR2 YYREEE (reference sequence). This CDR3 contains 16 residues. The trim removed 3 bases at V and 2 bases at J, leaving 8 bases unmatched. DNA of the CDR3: TGTGCCAGCAGCTCTTTACTACGGGGGGCCTACAATGAGCAGTTCTTC. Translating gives CASSSLLRGAYNEQFF.

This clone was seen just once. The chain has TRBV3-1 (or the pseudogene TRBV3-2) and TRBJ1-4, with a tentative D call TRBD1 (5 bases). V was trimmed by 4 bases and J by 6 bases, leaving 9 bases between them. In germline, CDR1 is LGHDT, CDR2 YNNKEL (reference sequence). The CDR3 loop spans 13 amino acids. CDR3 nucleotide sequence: TGTGCCAGCAGCCGGGGCAGGGATGAAAAACTGTTTTTT. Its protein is CASSRGRDEKLFF.

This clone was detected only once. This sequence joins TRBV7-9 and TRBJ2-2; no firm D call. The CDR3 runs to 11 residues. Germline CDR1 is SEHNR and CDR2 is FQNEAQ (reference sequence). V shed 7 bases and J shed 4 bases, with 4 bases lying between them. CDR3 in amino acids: CASTVTGELFF. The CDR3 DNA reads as TGTGCCAGCACCGTCACCGGGGAGCTGTTTTTT.

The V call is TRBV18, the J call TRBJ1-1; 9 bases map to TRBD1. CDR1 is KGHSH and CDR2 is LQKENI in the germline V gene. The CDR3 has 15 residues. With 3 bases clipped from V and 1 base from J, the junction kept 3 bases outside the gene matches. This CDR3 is CASSPDRGQNTEAFF. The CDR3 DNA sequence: TGTGCCAGCTCACCGGACAGGGGACAGAACACTGAAGCTTTCTTT.

CDR3 sequence reads: CASSPVAIAAREQYF. The CDR3 DNA is TGTGCCAGTAGTCCGGTGGCGATAGCCGCGCGGGAGCAGTACTTC. V gene TRBV19 combines with J gene TRBJ2-7; D call uncertain. There are 15 residues in the CDR3. The V and J ends lost 5 bases and 7 bases respectively, with 21 bases between them. Germline V gene lookup returns CDR1 LNHDA and CDR2 SQIVND (reference sequence). Using reference TRBV19 and TRBJ2-7 for the parts outside the CDR3, the full variable domain is DGGITQSPKYLFRKEGQNVTLSCEQNLNHDAMYWYRQDPGQGLRLIYYSQIVNDFQKGDIAEGYSVSREKKESFPLTVTSAQKNPTAFYLCASSPVAIAAREQYFGPGTRLTVT.

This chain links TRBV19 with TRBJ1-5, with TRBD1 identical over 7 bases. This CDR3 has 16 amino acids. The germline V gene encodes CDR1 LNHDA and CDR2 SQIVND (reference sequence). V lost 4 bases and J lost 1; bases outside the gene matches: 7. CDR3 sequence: CASSTDSTGSNQPQHF. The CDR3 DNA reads TGTGCCAGTAGTACCGACTCGACAGGGAGCAATCAGCCCCAGCATTTT. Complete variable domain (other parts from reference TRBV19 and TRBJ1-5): DGGITQSPKYLFRKEGQNVTLSCEQNLNHDAMYWYRQDPGQGLRLIYYSQIVNDFQKGDIAEGYSVSREKKESFPLTVTSAQKNPTAFYLCASSTDSTGSNQPQHFGDGTRLSIL.